The rows below give T cell receptor beta chains drawn from one sample of a study of cytomegalovirus exposure and HLA in healthy donors. Some clones are missing from TCRdb's copy, which holds only in-frame ones; the method was immunoSEQ multiplex PCR. The data contain about 97,000 clones, just under 95% of them singletons. The sequencing input was PBMCs. The origin of the receptors is a woman aged 18-29 years in good health and CMV-seronegative. Both conserved end residues are part of each CDR3.

CDR3aa: CASNMDRDHPSNTEAFF
j_gene: TRBJ1-1
v_gene: TRBV2

CDR3aa: CASSPPSTLNTEAFF
j_gene: TRBJ1-1
v_gene: TRBV18

CDR3aa: CASSEGTQPNQPQHF
j_gene: TRBJ1-5
v_gene: TRBV2

CDR3aa: CASSVNNGELFF
j_gene: TRBJ2-2
v_gene: TRBV9

CDR3aa: CASCDGVAREQYF
j_gene: TRBJ2-7
v_gene: TRBV2

CDR3aa: CASSLVGLAANTGELFF
j_gene: TRBJ2-2
v_gene: TRBV5-4

CDR3aa: CASSTDRAVGGYTF
j_gene: TRBJ1-2
v_gene: TRBV5-4

CDR3aa: CASSKGAGVYEQYF
j_gene: TRBJ2-7
v_gene: TRBV19

CDR3aa: CASSHTGTGYYEQYF
j_gene: TRBJ2-7
v_gene: TRBV5-6

CDR3aa: CASSESRGLGNTIYF
j_gene: TRBJ1-3
v_gene: TRBV6-1

CDR3aa: CATSRGTAYNSPLHF
j_gene: TRBJ1-6
v_gene: TRBV15

CDR3aa: CASSGEGRGGYTF
j_gene: TRBJ1-2
v_gene: TRBV4-3

CDR3aa: CASSPWTGTYNEQFF
j_gene: TRBJ2-1
v_gene: TRBV5-6

CDR3aa: CASSRPGLAGGVQFF
j_gene: TRBJ2-1
v_gene: TRBV7-9

CDR3aa: CANSPAGNTIYF
j_gene: TRBJ1-3
v_gene: TRBV2

CDR3aa: CASSLGGQGGGYTF
j_gene: TRBJ1-2
v_gene: TRBV7-8

CDR3aa: CASSKSGQTYSTDTQYF
j_gene: TRBJ2-3
v_gene: TRBV21-1

CDR3aa: CASSFWERHPNYEQYF
j_gene: TRBJ2-7
v_gene: TRBV5-4

CDR3aa: CASSWGDHLYEQYF
j_gene: TRBJ2-7
v_gene: TRBV19

CDR3aa: CASSVTGAGYTEAFF
j_gene: TRBJ1-1
v_gene: TRBV9

CDR3aa: CASSEAEGGSGIPLHF
j_gene: TRBJ1-6
v_gene: TRBV2

CDR3aa: CSTYRANTEAFF
j_gene: TRBJ1-1
v_gene: TRBV29-1

CDR3aa: CASSEMGRGAQETQYF
j_gene: TRBJ2-5
v_gene: TRBV6-1

CDR3aa: CASSTALARGNYGYTF
j_gene: TRBJ1-2
v_gene: TRBV19

CDR3aa: CSVPHTGLGEQFF
j_gene: TRBJ2-1
v_gene: TRBV29-1

CDR3aa: CSVALNRGHEQYF
j_gene: TRBJ2-7
v_gene: TRBV29-1

CDR3aa: CASSLNGGGNEQFF
j_gene: TRBJ2-1
v_gene: TRBV18

CDR3aa: CAWRTGYTEAFF
j_gene: TRBJ1-1
v_gene: TRBV30

CDR3aa: CASRYRVILRSYEQYF
j_gene: TRBJ2-7
v_gene: TRBV2

CDR3aa: CASTIQGGNGYTF
j_gene: TRBJ1-2
v_gene: TRBV2

CDR3aa: CASSLGASGEFYNEQFF
j_gene: TRBJ2-1
v_gene: TRBV9

CDR3aa: CASRAGETQYF
j_gene: TRBJ2-5
v_gene: TRBV7-2

CDR3aa: CASSQGGLSTDTQYF
j_gene: TRBJ2-3
v_gene: TRBV4-2

CDR3aa: CASGPLLAGEGASYNEQFF
j_gene: TRBJ2-1
v_gene: TRBV10-2

CDR3aa: CASSQDHGTGYQPQHF
j_gene: TRBJ1-5
v_gene: TRBV4-2

CDR3aa: CASSVGSRGTTDTQYF
j_gene: TRBJ2-3
v_gene: TRBV9

CDR3aa: CASSLLAGGPTGELFF
j_gene: TRBJ2-2
v_gene: TRBV11-2

CDR3aa: CASSEQSEYNEQFF
j_gene: TRBJ2-1
v_gene: TRBV6-4